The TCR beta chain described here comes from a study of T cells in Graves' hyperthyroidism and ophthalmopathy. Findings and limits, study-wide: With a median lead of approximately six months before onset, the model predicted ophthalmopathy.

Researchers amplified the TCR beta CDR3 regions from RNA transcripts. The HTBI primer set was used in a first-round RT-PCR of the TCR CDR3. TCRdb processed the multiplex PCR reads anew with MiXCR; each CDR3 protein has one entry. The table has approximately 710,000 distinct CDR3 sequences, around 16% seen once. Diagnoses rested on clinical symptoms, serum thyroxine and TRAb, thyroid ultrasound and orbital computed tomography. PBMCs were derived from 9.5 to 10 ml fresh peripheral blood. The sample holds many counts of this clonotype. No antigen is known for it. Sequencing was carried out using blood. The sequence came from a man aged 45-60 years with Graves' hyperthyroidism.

The CDR3 nucleotides are TGTGCTAGTGGTTTGGTACTGGGGCATGAGCAGTTCTTC. It specifies CASGLVLGHEQFF. The rearrangement joins TRBV12-5 to TRBJ2-1; D is possibly TRBD1 (5 bases). The CDR3 covers 13 residues. CDR1 and CDR2 from the germline V gene are LGHNT and FRNRAP. Between the trimmed V and J ends, which lost 0 bases and 8 bases, there was a span of 8 bases.